The clone carrying this T cell receptor (beta chain) was counted a few times. Its target is unknown. This sample stems from a study of cytomegalovirus exposure and HLA in healthy donors. Study background: HLA-typed donors were the source of approximately 86 million unique TCRs held in an early data release.

Regarding the study as a whole: Among CMV-associated TCR beta chains, most appeared HLA-restricted in a later analysis. Researchers counted roughly 160 TCR beta chains as cytomegalovirus-associated.

Trimming shortened V by 3 bases and J by 2 bases, and 9 bases separated the two germline ends. The CDR3 has 14 residues. Germline V lookup: CDR1 PRHDT, CDR2 FYEKMQ (reference sequence). 60 Vbeta and 13 Jbeta primers were used in PCR. The repertoire was sequenced with immunoSEQ multiplex PCR; TCRdb's copy has only in-frame clones and lacks some. The profile covers under 150,000 clones, with over 65% appearing a single time and about 1.8% taken by the ten largest. The TCR originated in a female donor in good health and CMV-seropositive. The V and J genes are TRBV13 and TRBJ2-3; TRBD2 is a possible D gene (5 bases). The sequenced sample consisted of PBMCs. The CDR3 spells CASSFGLLTDTQYF. CDR3 DNA: TGTGCCAGCAGCTTTGGACTGCTCACAGATACGCAGTATTTT.